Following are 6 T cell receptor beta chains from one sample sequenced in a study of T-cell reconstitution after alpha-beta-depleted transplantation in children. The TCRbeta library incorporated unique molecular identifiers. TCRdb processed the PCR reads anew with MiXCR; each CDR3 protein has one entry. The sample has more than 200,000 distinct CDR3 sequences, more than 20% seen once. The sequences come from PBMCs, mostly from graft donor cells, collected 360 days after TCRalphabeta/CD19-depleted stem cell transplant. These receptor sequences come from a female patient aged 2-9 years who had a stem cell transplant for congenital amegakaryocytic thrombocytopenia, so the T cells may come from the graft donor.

CDR3 DNA: TGTGCCAGCAGTCCAGCCGGGACCTACGAGCAGTACTTC. Its translation: CASSPAGTYEQYF. The chain recombines TRBV28 with TRBJ2-7, with TRBD2 as a possible D gene (5 bases). Germline values: CDR1 MDHEN, CDR2 SYDVKM. The CDR3 runs 13 residues. V lost 5 bases and J lost 2, with 10 bases in between.

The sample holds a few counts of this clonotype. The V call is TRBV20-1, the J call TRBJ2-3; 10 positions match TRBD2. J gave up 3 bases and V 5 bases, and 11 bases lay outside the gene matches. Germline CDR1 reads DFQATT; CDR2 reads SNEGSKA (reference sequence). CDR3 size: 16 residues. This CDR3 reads CSAGTSVSNTTDTQYF. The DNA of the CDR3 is TGCAGTGCTGGGACTAGCGTGAGCAATACGACAGATACGCAGTATTTT.

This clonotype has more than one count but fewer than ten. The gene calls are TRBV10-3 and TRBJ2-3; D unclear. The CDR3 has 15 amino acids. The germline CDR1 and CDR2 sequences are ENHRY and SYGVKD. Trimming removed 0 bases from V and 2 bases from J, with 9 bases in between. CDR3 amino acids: CAISESELTTDTQYF. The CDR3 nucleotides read TGTGCCATCAGTGAGTCGGAGTTAACCACAGATACGCAGTATTTT.

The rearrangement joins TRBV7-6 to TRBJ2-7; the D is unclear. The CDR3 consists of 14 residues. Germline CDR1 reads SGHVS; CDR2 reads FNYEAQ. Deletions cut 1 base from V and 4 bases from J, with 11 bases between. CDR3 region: CASSLEADPYEQYF. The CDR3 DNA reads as TGTGCCAGCAGCTTAGAGGCAGATCCTTACGAGCAGTACTTC.

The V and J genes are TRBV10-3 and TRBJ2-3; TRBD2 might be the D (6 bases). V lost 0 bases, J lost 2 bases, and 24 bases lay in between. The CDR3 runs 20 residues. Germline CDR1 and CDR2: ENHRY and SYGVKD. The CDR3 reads CAISESLVLGLASYTDTQYF. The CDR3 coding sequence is TGTGCCATCAGTGAGTCTCTCGTTCTGGGCCTAGCGTCTTACACAGATACGCAGTATTTT.

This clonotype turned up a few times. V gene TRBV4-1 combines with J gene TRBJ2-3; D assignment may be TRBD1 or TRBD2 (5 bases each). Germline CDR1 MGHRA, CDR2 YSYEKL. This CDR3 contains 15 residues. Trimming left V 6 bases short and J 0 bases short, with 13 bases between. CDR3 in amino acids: CASRHPGRSTDTQYF. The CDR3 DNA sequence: TGCGCCAGCAGGCACCCGGGACGGAGCACAGATACGCAGTATTTT.